This T cell receptor (beta chain) derives from a study of neurological immune-mediated disorders. Germline CDR1 and CDR2: DFQATT and SNEGSKA (reference sequence). Trimming shortened V by 3 bases and J by 3 bases, and 15 bases separated the two germline ends. There are 15 residues in the CDR3. This clonotype was seen at least ten times. Synthesis of cDNA was accomplished via 5'RACE employing 10-nucleotide random UMIs. Via MiXCR, TCRdb re-called the 5' RACE reads, giving one row per CDR3 protein. The sample has over 65,000 distinct CDR3 sequences; about 9% are singletons. The chain employs TRBV20-1 and TRBJ2-1, with D hard to call. The sequence came from a man in his forties or fifties in good health. The sequenced sample consisted of PBMCs. The CDR3 here is CSASVWGTRYNEQFF. CDR3 coding DNA: TGCAGTGCTAGTGTGTGGGGAACCCGCTACAATGAGCAGTTCTTC.